These 28 T cell receptor beta chains came from one sample sequenced in a study of blood T cells in healthy people across ages. Then a second PCR, running about 6 to 11 cycles, was carried out with a sample-barcoded 5' primer and a J-beta primer mix. Via MiXCR, TCRdb re-called the 5' RACE reads, giving one row per CDR3 protein. The repertoire holds 650,000 to 800,000 distinct CDR3 sequences, with around 45% as singletons. The sample consisted of blood. These TCRs come from a man aged 60 to 75 in good health.

For this clonotype: A read error may explain this, as a much larger clone is one base away. This chain uses TRBV6-2 or TRBV6-3 with TRBJ2-7; D call uncertain. Germline CDR1 is MNHEY and CDR2 is SVGEGT. Deletions cut 6 bases from V and 2 bases from J, with 14 bases between. CDR3 size: 14 residues. The CDR3 region has the DNA TGTGCCAGCAGGAGACGAGTTACAGCCTACGAGCAGTACTTC. This sequence encodes CASRRRVTAYEQYF.

This sequence joins TRBV6-5 and TRBJ2-1, with 13 bases matching TRBD2. Germline V CDR1 and CDR2: MNHEY, SVGAGI. This CDR3 comprises 16 residues. The V segment lost 5 bases and the J segment 5 bases; nucleotides outside the gene matches: 6. CDR3 amino acids: CASSPTSGGENNEQFF. DNA of the CDR3: TGTGCCAGCAGTCCAACTAGCGGGGGGGAAAACAATGAGCAGTTCTTC.

The rearrangement links TRBV4-3 to TRBJ1-4, with 11 bases that match TRBD1. Unmatched junction bases numbered 6, after V lost 0 bases and J lost 6 bases. The CDR3 is made up of 17 amino acids. Per the germline V gene, CDR1 is LGHNA and CDR2 is YSLEER. CDR3 sequence: CASSQDRLGQGDEKLFF. The CDR3 DNA follows: TGCGCCAGCAGCCAAGACCGGTTGGGACAGGGGGATGAAAAACTGTTTTTT.

This clonotype occurred a few times. This sequence joins TRBV7-9 and TRBJ2-3; D call uncertain. V was clipped by 5 bases and J by 7 bases, with 16 bases between them. From germline, CDR1 is SEHNR and CDR2 FQNEAQ (reference sequence). The length of the CDR3 is 14 residues. CDR3 residues: CASSQWQALNTQYF. The CDR3 DNA sequence: TGTGCCAGCAGCCAATGGCAGGCGCTTAATACGCAGTATTTT.

This clonotype was seen a few times. The rearrangement links TRBV6-5 to TRBJ1-1; TRBD1 matches 9 bases. V dropped 3 bases and J dropped 6; count of bases not matched to a gene: 8. This CDR3 has 15 amino acids. Germline CDR1 is MNHEY and CDR2 is SVGAGI. The CDR3 is CASSYSPDRGSEAFF. In nucleotides, the CDR3 is TGTGCCAGCAGTTATTCCCCGGACAGGGGCTCTGAAGCTTTCTTT.

A few counts support this clonotype. The chain is built from TRBV4-1 and TRBJ1-6; D remains ambiguous. Germline V gene sequence: CDR1 MGHRA, CDR2 YSYEKL. The CDR3 covers 17 residues. The V end was cut by 4 bases, the J end by 9 bases, with 22 bases between. The CDR3 sequence is CASSPNKMKTAGSPLHF. The CDR3 DNA is TGCGCCAGCAGCCCTAACAAGATGAAGACCGCCGGTTCACCCCTCCACTTT.

V is TRBV4-3 and J is TRBJ2-3, with 12 bases fitting TRBD2. The CDR3 has 19 amino acids. The germline gives CDR1 LGHNA, CDR2 YSLEER. J gave up 3 bases and V 0 bases, and 10 bases lay outside the gene matches. CDR3 sequence (DNA): TGCGCCAGCAGCCAAGATTTGGCTAGCGGGGGGGCCTTTACAGATACGCAGTATTTT. It translates to CASSQDLASGGAFTDTQYF.

The V call is TRBV20-1, the J call TRBJ2-7, with TRBD1 matching over 10 bases. The CDR3 is 13 residues long. V trimming: 3 bases; J trimming: 6 bases; junction bases outside the gene matches: 5. The germline CDR1 and CDR2 sequences are DFQATT and SNEGSKA (reference sequence). The CDR3 DNA reads as TGCAGTGCTAGCCGGGACAGGGGCCGCGAGCAGTACTTC. It encodes CSASRDRGREQYF.

CDR3 sequence (DNA): TGTGCCAGTAGTCGGGCAGAGAGCTCCTATAATTCACCCCTCCACTTT. Its translation is CASSRAESSYNSPLHF. V and J are TRBV19 and TRBJ1-6; no clear D. Germline CDR1 LNHDA, CDR2 SQIVND (reference sequence). The CDR3 covers 16 residues. V dropped 5 bases and J dropped 0 bases, with 11 bases sitting between them.

As regards this clonotype: The junction does not match germline at one end; this may be a read error. The chain joins TRBV20-1 to TRBJ2-3, with 7 bases aligning to TRBD1. Per germline, CDR1 DFQATT and CDR2 SNEGSKA (reference sequence). The CDR3 loop spans 15 amino acids. The CDR3 sequence is CSAIPSRMGTDTRYF. The CDR3 DNA sequence: TGCAGTGCTATCCCCAGCAGAATGGGGACAGATACGCGGTATTTT.

V usage is TRBV12-3 or TRBV12-4 and J usage is TRBJ1-2; no clear D. V gave up 3 bases and J gave up 4 bases, with 18 bases separating them. CDR3 length equals 16 residues. The CDR3 reads CASSLRTYKFAYGYTF. CDR3 nucleotide sequence: TGTGCCAGCAGTTTGAGGACCTACAAATTCGCCTATGGCTACACCTTC.

The rearrangement uses TRBV15 and TRBJ1-4; TRBD1 matches 7 bases. With V trimmed by 0 bases and J by 7 bases, 8 bases remained unmatched. Germline assignment: CDR1 LNHNV and CDR2 YYDKDF (reference sequence). This CDR3 region has 16 residues. This CDR3 is CATSRDLGGMSEKLFF. The DNA for the CDR3 is TGTGCCACCAGCAGAGATCTAGGGGGCATGAGTGAAAAACTGTTTTTT.

Notes on this clonotype: A single base separates this from a much larger clone, so it may be a read error. The chain has TRBV29-1 and TRBJ2-5; 10 bases match TRBD1. Germline V gene sequence: CDR1 SQVTM, CDR2 ANQGSEA. The CDR3 sequence is 13 residues long. J lost 11 bases, V lost 5 bases, and 11 bases had no gene match. The CDR3 sequence is CSVRTGGYNEQYF. CDR3 nucleotide sequence: TGCAGCGTTAGGACAGGGGGATACAATGAGCAGTACTTC.

The J gene is TRBJ1-2, the V gene TRBV4-1; tentatively, D is TRBD1 (5 bases). Trimming removed 5 bases at V and 3 bases at J, with 13 bases between. Germline assignment: CDR1 MGHRA and CDR2 YSYEKL. The CDR3 totals 14 residues. The CDR3 DNA follows: TGCGCCAGCAGCACCCGGGACGGTGACTATGGCTACACCTTC. The encoded protein is CASSTRDGDYGYTF.

This clonotype was counted only a few times. V usage is TRBV4-3 and J usage is TRBJ2-1, with no clear D. The V gene's germline CDR1 is LGHNA and CDR2 YSLEER. The CDR3 covers 15 residues. V lost 0 bases, J lost 3 bases, and 9 bases lay in between. The CDR3 DNA follows: TGCGCCAGCAGCCAAGATAAGGGAATCTACAATGAGCAGTTCTTC. It encodes CASSQDKGIYNEQFF.

The rearrangement joins TRBV7-2 to TRBJ2-2; TRBD1 matches at 8 bases. The germline gives CDR1 SGHTA, CDR2 FQGNSA. Trimming took 5 bases from V and 0 from J; bases not matched to a gene: 5. The CDR3 runs to 16 residues. CDR3 protein: CASSRGQATNTGELFF. CDR3 in DNA: TGTGCCAGCAGCCGGGGACAGGCTACGAACACCGGGGAGCTGTTTTTT.

The chain uses TRBV3-1 and TRBJ2-5; D possibly corresponds to TRBD2 (5 bases). The closer fit of TRBJ2-7 to the DNA end suggests the J call may be wrong. Germline V gene lookup returns CDR1 LGHDT and CDR2 YNNKEL (reference sequence). The CDR3 extends over 12 amino acids. The CDR3 region is CASSQYRGEQYF. In nucleotides, the CDR3 is TGTGCCAGCAGCCAATACCGGGGCGAGCAGTACTTC.

The gene calls are TRBV5-1 and TRBJ2-7, with D tentatively TRBD1 (5 bases). Germline V gives CDR1 SGHRS, CDR2 YFSETQ. Between the trimmed V and J ends, which lost 4 bases and 3 bases, there was a span of 14 bases. CDR3 length: 14 amino acids. The CDR3, as DNA: TGCGCCAGCAGCGTCGACAGACAACTCTACGAGCAGTACTTC. This codes for CASSVDRQLYEQYF.

This chain connects TRBV3-1 to TRBJ2-5; D gene unclear. The J call is in doubt because the DNA end fits TRBJ2-7 better. Germline V gene sequence: CDR1 LGHDT, CDR2 YNNKEL (reference sequence). This CDR3 is built from 13 residues. Here the CDR3 reads CASSFRQAYEQYF. For the CDR3, the DNA is TGTGCCAGCAGCTTCAGACAAGCCTACGAGCAGTACTTC.

The gene calls are TRBV7-2 and TRBJ2-1; 10 bases match TRBD2. Germline lookup yields CDR1 SGHTA and CDR2 FQGNSA. The CDR3 is made up of 15 amino acids. Germline trimming cut 5 bases from V and 9 bases from J; bases unmatched to any gene: 10. In nucleotides, the CDR3 is TGTGCCAGCAGCCGAGTAGCGGGGGGCGGGAGTGAGCAGTTCTTC. It encodes CASSRVAGGGSEQFF.

This clonotype was detected only a few times. CDR3 nucleotides: TGTGCCAGCATGCGGCACGGATCCTACGAGCAGTACTTC. This codes for CASMRHGSYEQYF. The rearrangement links TRBV6-2 or TRBV6-3 to TRBJ2-7; D uncertain. The CDR3 length is 13 residues. Germline values: CDR1 MNHEY, CDR2 SVGEGT. Trimming removed 7 bases from V and 1 base from J, with 11 bases in between.

This clonotype has only one observation. One end of the junction is discordant with germline, which a read error may explain. The CDR3 is CSGRDGDRVDYGYTF. CDR3 DNA: TGCAGTGGTAGAGATGGGGACAGGGTAGACTATGGCTACACCTTC. The rearrangement links TRBV20-1 to TRBJ1-2, with 9 bases identical to TRBD1. Germline V gene data show CDR1 as DFQATT and CDR2 as SNEGSKA (reference sequence). The CDR3 contains 15 residues.

This clonotype came up a few times. The chain employs TRBV7-2 and TRBJ2-1, with D perhaps matching TRBD1 (5 bases). The CDR3 is made up of 13 amino acids. V lost 4 bases, J lost 10 bases, and 14 bases lay in between. Germline V gene sequence: CDR1 SGHTA, CDR2 FQGNSA. CDR3 nucleotide sequence: TGTGCCAGCAGCTCTCAGGGTATTAGGGAGCAGTTCTTC. Amino acids: CASSSQGIREQFF.

Comments on this clonotype: One end of the junction does not line up with germline, which may come from a read error. This chain links TRBV20-1 with TRBJ2-5; maybe TRBD1 (6 bases). This CDR3 comprises 15 residues. The germline gives CDR1 DFQATT, CDR2 SNEGSKA (reference sequence). The CDR3 here is CSAREPTGRPYEQNF. The CDR3 region has the DNA TGCAGTGCTAGAGAGCCGACAGGCCGGCCCTACGAGCAGAACTTC.

The chain links TRBV4-3 to TRBJ2-2; TRBD2 aligns across 7 bases. J lost 4 bases, V lost 0 bases, and 8 bases had no gene match. This CDR3 has 17 amino acids. CDR1 LGHNA and CDR2 YSLEER come from the germline V gene. This chain's CDR3 is CASSQDRGTSVTGELFF. The DNA for the CDR3 is TGCGCCAGCAGCCAAGATAGGGGTACTAGCGTCACCGGGGAGCTGTTTTTT.

This clonotype was counted only a few times. This chain connects TRBV7-9 to TRBJ2-5; D is tentatively TRBD1 or TRBD2 (6 bases each). This CDR3 region has 13 residues. The germline CDR1 and CDR2 sequences are SEHNR and FQNEAQ (reference sequence). V lost 5 bases and J 5 bases, leaving 12 bases between the germline ends. The CDR3 region is CASSVVGGETQYF. The CDR3 DNA is TGTGCCAGCAGCGTAGTGGGGGGCGAGACCCAGTACTTC.

The chain uses TRBV28 and TRBJ1-2, with unresolved D. The length of the CDR3 is 11 residues. V shed 7 bases and J shed 8 bases, with 11 bases lying between them. CDR1 MDHEN and CDR2 SYDVKM come from the germline V gene. CDR3 DNA sequence: TGTGCCAGCAACAATGATAGAGGCTACACCTTC. This translates into CASNNDRGYTF.

J is TRBJ2-5 and V is TRBV28, with 9 bases aligning to TRBD2. After removal of 3 bases from V and 4 bases from J, the junction contained 6 bases not matched to a gene. The CDR3 is 15 amino acids. CDR1 and CDR2 (germline): MDHEN, SYDVKM. The CDR3 protein is CASSFSLAGRETQYF. The CDR3 nucleotides read TGTGCCAGCAGTTTTAGTCTAGCGGGGAGAGAGACCCAGTACTTC.